This TCR beta chain was recovered during a study of cytomegalovirus exposure and HLA in healthy donors. Separation from the roughly 670-subject first cohort characterized the roughly 130-subject validation cohort, to which the donors belonged. This CDR3 comprises 12 residues. V dropped 8 bases and J dropped 1 base, with 9 bases sitting between them. Germline values: CDR1 MDHEN, CDR2 SYDVKM. Data came from immunoSEQ multiplex PCR; TCRdb stores just in-frame clones and leaves some out. The sample lists some 170,000 clones, around 85% occurring once. The specimen sequenced was PBMCs. This sequence originates from a young woman in good health and CMV-seronegative. V and J are TRBV28 and TRBJ2-7, with D possibly being TRBD1 (6 bases). The CDR3 protein is CASGQSSYEQYF. CDR3 bases: TGTGCCAGCGGACAGTCTTCCTACGAGCAGTACTTC.